This T cell receptor (beta chain) was sequenced in a study of blood T cells in healthy people across ages. The V gene's germline CDR1 is MDHEN and CDR2 SYDVKM. This CDR3 has 15 residues. V was shortened by 9 bases and J by 0 bases, with 16 bases between the two germline ends. Overall study findings and caveats: Strong correlation was found linking TCR beta diversity to naive T cell percentage.

In the case of this clonotype: Antigen unknown.

Alongside a J-beta primer mix, a sample-barcoded 5' primer served in a second PCR lasting roughly 6 to 11 cycles. Each cDNA molecule carried a tag from a template-switch adaptor that contained 12 random nucleotides. TCRdb fed the 5' RACE reads into MiXCR, producing one record per CDR3 protein. Seen here are a few hundred thousand distinct CDR3 sequences, roughly 27% observed once, and the top ten hold roughly 28%. Every donor gave approximately 10 milliliters of peripheral blood. Specimen: blood. This sequence joins TRBV28 and TRBJ2-3; D possibly corresponds to TRBD2 (5 bases). The TCR comes from a woman in her 70s in good health. The CDR3 spells CASDSGRRSTDTQYF. CDR3 DNA sequence: TGTGCCAGTGACTCGGGAAGGAGGAGCACAGATACGCAGTATTTT.